This TCR beta chain comes out of a study of Tregs in tolerant kidney transplant recipients. Study information: Related graft donors supplied nonmyeloablative bone marrow transplants, and mixed chimerism was transient.

The protocol was immunoSEQ multiplex PCR, while the TCRdb copy is restricted to in-frame clones and leaves out a portion. This repertoire shows some 66,000 clones, about nine tenths found once; its top ten account for about 10%. The length of the CDR3 is 15 residues. Germline loops: CDR1 MNHEY, CDR2 SMNVEV (reference sequence). V was trimmed by 8 bases and J by 0 bases, leaving 17 bases between them. In the case of this clone: The antigen is unknown.

General study points: Tolerant patients' donor-specific Tregs expanded beyond overall Tregs, suggesting antigen-driven growth.

This receptor was obtained from a human donor who received a combined kidney and bone marrow transplant. Source: CD8+ T cells from blood, taken before the transplant. V is TRBV27 and J is TRBJ2-7; D possibly corresponds to TRBD2 (7 bases). CDR3 nucleotide sequence: TGTGCCAGCGGGGGGGGCAGGGGAGCCTCCTACGAGCAGTACTTC. Protein product: CASGGGRGASYEQYF.